Reported below is one TCR beta chain. Antigen: not known. These data are taken from a study of shared clonotypes between healthy human individuals. The CDR3 totals 13 residues. Trimming stripped 4 bases from V and 2 bases from J, with 11 bases between. Germline V gives CDR1 GTSNPN, CDR2 SVGIG (reference sequence). Researchers partitioned CD4+ cells into CD45RA+ naive and CD45RA-negative memory subsets. Whole-study findings and limits: Some clonotypes were shared by all four sorted-subset donors, while others were not shared. The non-shared ones had lower generation probabilities than the shared ones. Clonotype sharing among donors, it was expected, would be affected by sequencing depth.

The assay was immunoSEQ multiplex PCR, and TCRdb's table has in-frame clones only and misses some. The repertoire consists of hundreds of thousands of clones, with approximately 79% occurring once and the leading ten covering over 1.5%. The chain combines TRBV30 with TRBJ1-1; D is unclear. The receptor's source is a woman aged 25-40 years in good health. The sequencing input was memory CD4+ T cells sorted from blood. The subset denotes: CD45RA-negative fraction. The DNA for the CDR3 is TGTGCCTGGACGGCTGATGGAAACACTGAAGCTTTCTTT. Its translation is CAWTADGNTEAFF.